The following is a TCR beta chain sequence with its context. Its antigen is currently unknown. 60 Vbeta and 13 Jbeta primers were used in PCR. Authors' analysis steps: In a later analysis, 80 million to 100 million unique TCR beta chains included roughly 11 million shared by two or more donors. Here immunoSEQ multiplex PCR was the method, and the copy in TCRdb shows in-frame clones only, minus some. Clone size and the V and J calls come from that table; the DNA yielded D and trimming. The sample contains around 150,000 clones, 75% to 85% of which appear only once. This CDR3 comprises 14 residues. Per germline, CDR1 SGDLS and CDR2 YYNGEE. V lost 3 bases to trimming and J lost 5 bases; unmatched junction nucleotides: 6. These data belong to a study of cytomegalovirus exposure and HLA in healthy donors. Findings and caveats of the study: Presence/absence analyses took donor sequencing depth as roughly uniform. A likely sequencing artifact accounted for one observed cluster of highly shared sequence variants.

Specimen: PBMCs. The chain couples TRBV9 to TRBJ1-1, with 8 bases fitting TRBD1. The receptor comes from a female donor in good health and CMV-seropositive. The CDR3 spells CASSAHTGGTEAFF. The CDR3 DNA is TGTGCCAGCAGCGCTCACACAGGGGGAACTGAAGCTTTCTTT.